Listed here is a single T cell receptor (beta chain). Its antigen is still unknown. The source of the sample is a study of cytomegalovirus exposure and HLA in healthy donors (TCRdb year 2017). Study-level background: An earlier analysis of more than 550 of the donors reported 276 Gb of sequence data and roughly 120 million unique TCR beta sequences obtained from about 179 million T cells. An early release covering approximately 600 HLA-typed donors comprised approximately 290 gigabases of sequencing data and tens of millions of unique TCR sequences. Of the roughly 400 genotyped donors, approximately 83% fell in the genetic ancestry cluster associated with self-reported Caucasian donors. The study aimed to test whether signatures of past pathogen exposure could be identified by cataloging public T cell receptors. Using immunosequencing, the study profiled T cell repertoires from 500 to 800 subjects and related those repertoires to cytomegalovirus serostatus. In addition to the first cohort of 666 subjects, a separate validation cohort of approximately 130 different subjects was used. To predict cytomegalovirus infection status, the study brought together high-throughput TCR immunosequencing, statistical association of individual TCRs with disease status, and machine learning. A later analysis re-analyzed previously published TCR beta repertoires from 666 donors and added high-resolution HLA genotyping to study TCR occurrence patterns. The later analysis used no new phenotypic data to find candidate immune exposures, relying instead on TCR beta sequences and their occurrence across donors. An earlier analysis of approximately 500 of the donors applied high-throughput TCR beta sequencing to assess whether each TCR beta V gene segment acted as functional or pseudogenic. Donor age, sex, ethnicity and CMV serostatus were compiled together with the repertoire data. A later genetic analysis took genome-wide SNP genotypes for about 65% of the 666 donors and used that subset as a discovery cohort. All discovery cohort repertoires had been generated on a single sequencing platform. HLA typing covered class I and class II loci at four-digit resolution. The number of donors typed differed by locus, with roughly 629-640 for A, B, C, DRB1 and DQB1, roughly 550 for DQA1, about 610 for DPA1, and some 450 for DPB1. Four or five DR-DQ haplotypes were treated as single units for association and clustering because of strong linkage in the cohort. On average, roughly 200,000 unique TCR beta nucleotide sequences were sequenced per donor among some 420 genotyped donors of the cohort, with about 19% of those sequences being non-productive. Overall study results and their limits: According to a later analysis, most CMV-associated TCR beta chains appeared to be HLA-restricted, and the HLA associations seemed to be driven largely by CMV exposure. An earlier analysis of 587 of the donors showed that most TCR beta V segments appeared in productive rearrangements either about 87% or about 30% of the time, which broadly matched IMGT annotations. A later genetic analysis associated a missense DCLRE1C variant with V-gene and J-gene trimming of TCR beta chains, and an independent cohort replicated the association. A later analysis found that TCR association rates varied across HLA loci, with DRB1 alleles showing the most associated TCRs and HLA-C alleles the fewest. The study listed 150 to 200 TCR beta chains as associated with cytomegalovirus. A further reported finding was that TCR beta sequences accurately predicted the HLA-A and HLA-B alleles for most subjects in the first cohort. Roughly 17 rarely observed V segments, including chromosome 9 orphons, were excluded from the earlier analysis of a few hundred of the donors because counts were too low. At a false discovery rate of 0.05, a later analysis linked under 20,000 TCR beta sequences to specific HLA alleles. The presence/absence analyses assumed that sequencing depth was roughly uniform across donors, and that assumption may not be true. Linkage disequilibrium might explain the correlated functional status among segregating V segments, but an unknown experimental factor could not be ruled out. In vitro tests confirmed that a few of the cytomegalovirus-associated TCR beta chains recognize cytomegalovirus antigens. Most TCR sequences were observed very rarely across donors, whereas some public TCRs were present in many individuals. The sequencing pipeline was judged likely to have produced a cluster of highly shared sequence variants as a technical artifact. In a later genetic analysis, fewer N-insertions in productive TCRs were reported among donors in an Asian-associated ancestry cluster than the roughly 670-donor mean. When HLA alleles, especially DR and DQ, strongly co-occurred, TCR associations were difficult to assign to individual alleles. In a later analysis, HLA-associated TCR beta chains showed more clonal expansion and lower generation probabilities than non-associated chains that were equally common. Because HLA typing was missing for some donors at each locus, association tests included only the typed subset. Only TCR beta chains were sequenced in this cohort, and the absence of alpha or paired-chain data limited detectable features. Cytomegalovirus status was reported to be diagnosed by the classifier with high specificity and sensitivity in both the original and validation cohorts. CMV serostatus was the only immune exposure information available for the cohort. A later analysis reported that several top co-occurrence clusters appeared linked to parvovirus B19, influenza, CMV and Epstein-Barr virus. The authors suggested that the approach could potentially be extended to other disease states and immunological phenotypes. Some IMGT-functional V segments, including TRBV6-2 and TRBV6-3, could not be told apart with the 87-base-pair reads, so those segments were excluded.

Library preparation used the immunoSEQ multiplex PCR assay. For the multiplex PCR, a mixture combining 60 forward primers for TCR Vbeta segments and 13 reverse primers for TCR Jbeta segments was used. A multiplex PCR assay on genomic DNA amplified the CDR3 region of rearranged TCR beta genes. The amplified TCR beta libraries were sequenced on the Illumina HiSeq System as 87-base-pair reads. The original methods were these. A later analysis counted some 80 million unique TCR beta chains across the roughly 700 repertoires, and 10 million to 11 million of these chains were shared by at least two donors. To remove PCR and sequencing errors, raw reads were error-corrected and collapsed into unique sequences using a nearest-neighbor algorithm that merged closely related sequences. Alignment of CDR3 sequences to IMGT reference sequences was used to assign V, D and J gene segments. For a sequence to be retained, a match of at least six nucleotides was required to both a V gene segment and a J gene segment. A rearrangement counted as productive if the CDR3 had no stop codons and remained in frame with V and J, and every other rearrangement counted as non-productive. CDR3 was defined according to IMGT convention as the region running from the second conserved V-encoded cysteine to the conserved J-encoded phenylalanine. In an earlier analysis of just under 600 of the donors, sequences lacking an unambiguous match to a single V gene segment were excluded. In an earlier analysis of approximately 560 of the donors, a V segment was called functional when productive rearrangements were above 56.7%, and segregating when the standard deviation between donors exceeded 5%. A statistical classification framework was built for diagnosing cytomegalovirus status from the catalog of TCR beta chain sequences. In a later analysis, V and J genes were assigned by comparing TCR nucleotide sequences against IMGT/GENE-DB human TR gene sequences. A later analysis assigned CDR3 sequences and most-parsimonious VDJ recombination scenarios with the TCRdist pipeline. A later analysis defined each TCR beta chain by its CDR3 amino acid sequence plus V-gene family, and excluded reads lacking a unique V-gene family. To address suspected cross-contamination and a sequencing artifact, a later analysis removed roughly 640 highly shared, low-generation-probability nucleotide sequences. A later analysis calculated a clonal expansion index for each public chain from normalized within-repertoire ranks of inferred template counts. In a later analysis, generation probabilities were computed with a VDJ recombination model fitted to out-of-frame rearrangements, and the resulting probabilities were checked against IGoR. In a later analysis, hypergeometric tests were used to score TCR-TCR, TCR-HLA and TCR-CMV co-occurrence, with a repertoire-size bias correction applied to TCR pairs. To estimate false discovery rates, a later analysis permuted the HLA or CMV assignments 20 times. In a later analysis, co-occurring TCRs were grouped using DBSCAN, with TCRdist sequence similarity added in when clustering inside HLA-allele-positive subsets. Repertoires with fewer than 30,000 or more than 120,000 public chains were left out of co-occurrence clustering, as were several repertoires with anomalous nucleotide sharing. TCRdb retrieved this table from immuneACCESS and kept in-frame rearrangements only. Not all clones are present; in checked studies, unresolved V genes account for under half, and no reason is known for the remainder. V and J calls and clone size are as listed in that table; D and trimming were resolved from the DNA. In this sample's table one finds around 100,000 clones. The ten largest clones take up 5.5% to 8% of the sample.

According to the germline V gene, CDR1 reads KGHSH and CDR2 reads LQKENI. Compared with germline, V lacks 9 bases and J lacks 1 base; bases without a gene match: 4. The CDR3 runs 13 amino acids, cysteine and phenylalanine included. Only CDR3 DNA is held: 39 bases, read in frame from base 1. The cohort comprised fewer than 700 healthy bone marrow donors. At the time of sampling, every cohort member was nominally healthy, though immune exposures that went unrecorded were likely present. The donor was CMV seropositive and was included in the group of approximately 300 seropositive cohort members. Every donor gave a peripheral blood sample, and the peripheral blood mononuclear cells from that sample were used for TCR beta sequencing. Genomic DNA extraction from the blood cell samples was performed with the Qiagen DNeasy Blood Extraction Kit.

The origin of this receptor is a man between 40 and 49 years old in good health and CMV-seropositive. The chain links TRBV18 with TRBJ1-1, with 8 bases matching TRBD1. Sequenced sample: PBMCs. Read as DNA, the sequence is TGTGCCAGTCTCGGACAGGGGAACACTGAAGCTTTCTTT. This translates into CASLGQGNTEAFF. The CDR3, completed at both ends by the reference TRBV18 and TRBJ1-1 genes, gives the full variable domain NAGVMQNPRHLVRRRGQEARLRCSPMKGHSHVYWYRQLPEEGLKFMVYLQKENIIDESGMPKERFSAEFPKEGPSILRIQQVVRGDSAAYFCASLGQGNTEAFFGQGTRLTVV.